These 8 T cell receptor beta chains were all obtained from the same sample, sequenced in a study of preoperative IRX-2 immunotherapy in early breast cancer. Treatment defined: preoperative locoregional IRX-2 cytokine immunotherapy. Generated by immunoSEQ multiplex PCR, the TCRdb table keeps only in-frame clones and is missing some. The sample records around 34,000 clones, less than 90% being singletons. The source material was lymph node tissue, sampled from a patient treated with IRX-2 immunotherapy. The receptors stem from a human donor with breast cancer.

The chain couples TRBV5-1 to TRBJ2-2; the match to TRBD1 covers 7 bases. The CDR3 spans 15 residues. The junction had 5 bases not matched to a gene; V was cut back by 5 bases and J by 1 base. Germline values: CDR1 SGHRS, CDR2 YFSETQ. The CDR3 DNA reads TGCGCCAGCAGTACGGGACAGCTGAACACCGGGGAGCTGTTTTTT. Translation: CASSTGQLNTGELFF.

The chain combines TRBV6-8 with TRBJ1-1; D is unclear. Trimming cost V 6 bases and J 1 base, with 9 bases left between them. Germline assignment: CDR1 MNHGY and CDR2 SAAAGT. The CDR3 has 13 amino acids. The CDR3 sequence: CASSGMGNTEAFF. CDR3 DNA: TGTGCCAGCAGCGGGATGGGGAACACTGAAGCTTTCTTT.

As regards this clone: An end of the junction differs from the germline gene, which may be a read error. The gene calls are TRBV6-8 and TRBJ1-1; D is undetermined. Germline-derived CDR1 and CDR2 are MNHGY and SAAAGT. The length of the CDR3 is 13 residues. The chain's CDR3 is CAISTTSNTEAFF. The CDR3 region has the DNA TGTGCCATCAGTACCACATCGAACACTGAAGCTTTCTTT.

This chain connects TRBV28 to TRBJ2-5; D might be TRBD2 (7 bases). The CDR3 is 14 residues long. Trimming took off 8 bases at V and 5 bases at J, with 18 bases between the two ends. CDR1 MDHEN and CDR2 SYDVKM come from the germline V gene. This CDR3 is CASRRGGAAETQYF. The CDR3 DNA sequence: TGTGCCAGCCGGAGAGGGGGGGCTGCGGAGACCCAGTACTTC.

The gene calls are TRBV8-2 and TRBJ2-7; the listed D gene, TRBD1, was not tested against the DNA. TRBV8-2 is classified as a pseudogene. The CDR3 has 14 amino acids. CDR3: CASSLRDSSYEQYF. CDR3 sequence (DNA): TGTGCCAGCAGTCTCAGGGACAGCTCCTACGAGCAGTACTTC.

The chain couples TRBV29-1 to TRBJ2-7; 11 positions match TRBD2. Germline CDR1 SQVTM, CDR2 ANQGSEA. The CDR3 loop spans 15 amino acids. The J segment lost 2 bases and the V segment lost 6 bases, leaving 9 bases of the junction unmatched. CDR3: CSVAGLAVRAYEQYF. CDR3 in DNA: TGCAGCGTGGCGGGACTAGCGGTTCGAGCCTACGAGCAGTACTTC.

This chain links TRBV28 with TRBJ1-4; D remains ambiguous. Trimming pared 4 bases from V and 0 bases from J, leaving 6 bases between. The CDR3 contains 14 residues. Germline loops: CDR1 MDHEN, CDR2 SYDVKM. This chain's CDR3 is CASSWIATNEKLFF. For the CDR3, the DNA is TGTGCCAGCAGTTGGATTGCAACTAATGAAAAACTGTTTTTT.

In its sample, this clone was seen once. The chain carries TRBV18 and TRBJ1-2; D uncertain. The germline V gene has CDR1 KGHSH and CDR2 LQKENI. This CDR3 region has 13 residues. V lost 5 bases and J lost 8, with 15 bases in between. CDR3 sequence (DNA): TGTGCCAGCTCAGAGACTCTCGCGAGGGGCTACACCTTC. Its translation: CASSETLARGYTF. Drawing the rest from reference TRBV18 and TRBJ1-2, the complete variable domain is NAGVMQNPRHLVRRRGQEARLRCSPMKGHSHVYWYRQLPEEGLKFMVYLQKENIIDESGMPKERFSAEFPKEGPSILRIQQVVRGDSAAYFCASSETLARGYTFGSGTRLTVV.